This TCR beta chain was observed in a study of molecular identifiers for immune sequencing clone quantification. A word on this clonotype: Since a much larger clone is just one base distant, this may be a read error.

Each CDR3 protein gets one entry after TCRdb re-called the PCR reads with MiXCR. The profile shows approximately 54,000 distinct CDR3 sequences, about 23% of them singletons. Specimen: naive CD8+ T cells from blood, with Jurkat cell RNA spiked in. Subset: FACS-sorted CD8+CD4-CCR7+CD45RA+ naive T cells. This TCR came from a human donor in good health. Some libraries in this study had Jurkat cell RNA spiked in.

CDR3 protein: CASSRTVGTETFF. CDR3 nucleotide sequence: TGTGCCAGCAGCAGGACAGTAGGCACTGAAACTTTCTTT. The rearrangement joins TRBV6-4 to TRBJ1-1; a weak D match, TRBD1 (6 bases). This CDR3 is built from 13 residues. Germline V CDR1 and CDR2: MRHNA, SNTAGT.